These 23 T cell receptor beta chains came from one sample sequenced in a study of T-cell reconstitution after alpha-beta-depleted transplantation in children. Unique molecular identifiers were incorporated during preparation of the TCRbeta library. One entry per CDR3 protein results from TCRdb running MiXCR on the PCR reads. Altogether approximately 980,000 distinct CDR3 sequences are present, less than 30% being singletons, with the ten largest covering over 25%. The source was PBMCs, mostly from graft donor cells, collected 360 days after TCRalphabeta/CD19-depleted stem cell transplant. The receptors shown here come from a boy younger than two who had a stem cell transplant for SCID, so the T cells may come from the graft donor.

The chain has TRBV18 and TRBJ2-2; 9 positions agree with TRBD2. The CDR3 has 16 residues. CDR1 and CDR2 from the germline V gene are KGHSH and LQKENI. Losses at the gene ends were 3 bases for V and 3 bases for J; bases not matched to a gene: 5. CDR3 protein: CASSPLTSGHTGELFF. CDR3 DNA: TGTGCCAGCTCACCCCTAACTAGCGGGCACACCGGGGAGCTGTTTTTT. The full variable domain, completed using reference TRBV18 and TRBJ2-2, is NAGVMQNPRHLVRRRGQEARLRCSPMKGHSHVYWYRQLPEEGLKFMVYLQKENIIDESGMPKERFSAEFPKEGPSILRIQQVVRGDSAAYFCASSPLTSGHTGELFFGEGSRLTVL.

This clonotype was detected once. The rearrangement links TRBV5-1 to TRBJ2-3, with TRBD2 identical over 10 bases. Looked up from germline, CDR1 is SGHRS and CDR2 is YFSETQ. This CDR3 is built from 17 residues. Germline trimming cut 4 bases from V and 4 bases from J; bases unmatched to any gene: 12. The CDR3: CASSPPTLAGVADTQYF. The DNA of the CDR3 is TGCGCCAGCAGCCCACCCACCCTAGCGGGGGTGGCAGATACGCAGTATTTT.

The V gene is TRBV20-1, the J gene TRBJ2-7, with D uncertain. The germline V gene has CDR1 DFQATT and CDR2 SNEGSKA (reference sequence). The CDR3 runs to 15 residues. V was cut by 0 bases and J by 2 bases, with 14 bases left in between. The CDR3 nucleotides are TGCAGTGCTAGAGATCGGGTGAAGGGCACCTACGAGCAGTACTTC. Protein product: CSARDRVKGTYEQYF.

This clonotype showed up just a few times. The J gene is TRBJ2-3, the V gene TRBV4-3; D may match TRBD1 or TRBD2 (5 bases each). The CDR3 consists of 18 residues. The germline V and J ends were trimmed by 2 bases and 6 bases, with 24 bases remaining between them. The V gene's germline CDR1 is LGHNA and CDR2 YSLEER. The CDR3 nucleotides read TGCGCCAGCAGCCAAAGCTTAATAGGGGCTGGGAGCCCGGATACGCAGTATTTT. Encoded protein: CASSQSLIGAGSPDTQYF.

This clonotype has more than one count but fewer than ten. The chain couples TRBV27 to TRBJ2-1; maybe TRBD1 (6 bases). V was shortened by 3 bases and J by 5 bases, with 11 bases between the two germline ends. Germline CDR1 MNHEY, CDR2 SMNVEV (reference sequence). The CDR3 has 14 amino acids. The CDR3 sequence is CASSFGTQHNEQFF. DNA of the CDR3: TGTGCCAGCAGTTTCGGGACACAACACAATGAGCAGTTCTTC.

The V gene is TRBV19, the J gene TRBJ2-1, with D unclear. Germline CDR1 reads LNHDA; CDR2 reads SQIVND (reference sequence). The CDR3 is 13 amino acids. Deletions cut 6 bases from V and 4 bases from J, with 10 bases between. The CDR3 DNA is TGTGCCAGTAGAGCACTGGAGTACAATGAGCAGTTCTTC. This encodes CASRALEYNEQFF.

This chain links TRBV19 with TRBJ2-3; 8 bases line up with TRBD2. The J segment lost 4 bases and the V segment lost 3 bases, leaving 6 bases of the junction unmatched. This CDR3 region has 15 residues. CDR1 and CDR2 from the germline V gene are LNHDA and SQIVND (reference sequence). The CDR3 DNA follows: TGTGCCAGTAGTATTCTCGGACTAGCCCCAGATACGCAGTATTTT. Protein product: CASSILGLAPDTQYF.

A few counts support this clonotype. The CDR3 here is CATSRETSERETQYF. The CDR3 DNA follows: TGTGCCACCAGCAGAGAGACTAGCGAGAGGGAGACCCAGTACTTC. This chain joins TRBV15 and TRBJ2-5; TRBD2 matches at 8 bases. This CDR3 region has 15 residues. Germline lookup yields CDR1 LNHNV and CDR2 YYDKDF (reference sequence). J lost 5 bases, V lost 0 bases, and 5 bases had no gene match. The full variable domain, completed using reference TRBV15 and TRBJ2-5, is DAMVIQNPRYQVTQFGKPVTLSCSQTLNHNVMYWYQQKSSQAPKLLFHYYDKDFNNEADTPDNFQSRRPNTSFCFLDIRSPGLGDTAMYLCATSRETSERETQYFGPGTRLLVL.

This clonotype was seen a few times. This chain joins TRBV5-6 and TRBJ2-7; D might be TRBD1 (6 bases). Looked up from germline, CDR1 is SGHDT and CDR2 is YYEEEE. Trimming took off 4 bases at V and 7 bases at J, with 18 bases between the two ends. The CDR3 is made up of 14 amino acids. CDR3 nucleotide sequence: TGTGCCAGCAGCGTTCCAGGGGCCCAACGGGAGCAGTACTTC. This translates into CASSVPGAQREQYF.

This clonotype was seen more than once but under ten times. V and J are TRBV5-5 and TRBJ1-1, with a weak D call TRBD1 (5 bases). The CDR3 is 15 residues long. Germline values: CDR1 SGHKS, CDR2 YYEKEE (reference sequence). V shed 1 base and J shed 4 bases, with 14 bases lying between them. CDR3 DNA: TGTGCCAGCAGCTTGTTTTCAGGGTTGGGCACTGAAGCTTTCTTT. Translating gives CASSLFSGLGTEAFF.

This clonotype has only a few counts. This chain links TRBV15 with TRBJ2-3, with a tentative D call TRBD2 (6 bases). Germline V gene data show CDR1 as LNHNV and CDR2 as YYDKDF (reference sequence). V lost 7 bases, J lost 8 bases, and 10 bases lay in between. CDR3 length equals 11 residues. CDR3 sequence reads: CATTRGGTQYF. CDR3 nucleotides: TGTGCCACCACTCGGGGAGGTACGCAGTATTTT.

V gene TRBV20-1 combines with J gene TRBJ2-3; D ambiguous. This CDR3 is built from 15 residues. The germline gives CDR1 DFQATT, CDR2 SNEGSKA (reference sequence). V was trimmed by 5 bases and J by 0 bases, leaving 15 bases between them. The CDR3 DNA is TGCAGTGCTGTACCCGGTGCATCAAGCACAGATACGCAGTATTTT. This codes for CSAVPGASSTDTQYF.

The chain uses TRBV4-2 and TRBJ1-2; possible D gene TRBD1, 5 bases. CDR1 is LGHNA and CDR2 is YNFKEQ in the germline V gene. The CDR3 is 19 amino acids. V lost 4 bases, J lost 6 bases, and 30 bases lay in between. The CDR3 loop reads CASSPGGGGIRRFRDGYTF. CDR3 nucleotide sequence: TGTGCCAGCAGCCCCGGGGGTGGAGGCATTAGGAGGTTCCGGGATGGCTACACCTTC.

The sample holds one count of this clonotype. This chain connects TRBV20-1 to TRBJ2-7; a weak D match, TRBD1 (6 bases). The CDR3 totals 15 residues. The ends were cut back, 2 bases at V and 6 bases at J, with 20 bases in the middle. Germline V gives CDR1 DFQATT, CDR2 SNEGSKA (reference sequence). CDR3 coding DNA: TGCAGTGCTAGATTTGCAGGGGTCACGGAAAGCGAGCAGTACTTC. It codes for CSARFAGVTESEQYF.

As to this clonotype: It may be a read error: a sequence one base away is much more abundant. The genes are TRBV7-7 and TRBJ2-1; the match to TRBD1 covers 9 bases. With 4 bases clipped from V and 2 bases from J, the junction kept 3 bases outside the gene matches. Germline CDR1 reads SSHAT; CDR2 reads FNYEAQ (reference sequence). CDR3 size: 15 residues. The CDR3 loop reads CASSSGTGTYNEQFF. In DNA form, the CDR3 reads TGTGCCAGCAGCTCCGGGACAGGGACCTACAATGAGCAGTTCTTC.

V is TRBV5-1 and J is TRBJ1-2; no reliable D call. The CDR3 contains 15 residues. V was shortened by 1 base and J by 5 bases, with 15 bases between the two germline ends. From germline, CDR1 is SGHRS and CDR2 YFSETQ. The CDR3 here is CASSLKFRKNYGYTF. The DNA for the CDR3 is TGCGCCAGCAGCTTGAAGTTTAGAAAAAATTATGGCTACACCTTC.

This clonotype turned up a few times. This chain links TRBV3-1 with TRBJ2-7; D ambiguous. Germline assignment: CDR1 LGHDT and CDR2 YNNKEL (reference sequence). The CDR3 extends over 14 amino acids. Between the trimmed V and J ends, which lost 0 bases and 2 bases, there was a span of 8 bases. In DNA, the CDR3 is TGTGCCAGCAGCCAAGATACCGATACCTACGAGCAGTACTTC. This codes for CASSQDTDTYEQYF.

The genes are TRBV29-1 and TRBJ1-1, with 9 positions matching TRBD1. The V segment lost 6 bases and the J segment 4 bases; nucleotides outside the gene matches: 12. The CDR3 contains 15 residues. CDR1 is SQVTM, CDR2 ANQGSEA, per germline. The CDR3 region has the DNA TGCAGCGTGGCCGGGACAGGGAACAAAGGCACTGAAGCTTTCTTT. Its translation: CSVAGTGNKGTEAFF.

This chain connects TRBV20-1 to TRBJ2-1, with TRBD2 matching 11 bases. Unmatched junction bases numbered 2, after V lost 1 base and J lost 6 bases. The CDR3 has 14 residues. Per the germline V gene, CDR1 is DFQATT and CDR2 is SNEGSKA (reference sequence). The CDR3 reads CSARGGTSGNEQFF. In DNA, the CDR3 is TGCAGTGCTAGAGGCGGGACTAGCGGCAATGAGCAGTTCTTC.

This clonotype has a handful of counts. The gene calls are TRBV18 and TRBJ1-5, with 7 bases matching TRBD1. With V trimmed by 10 bases and J by 2 bases, 8 bases remained unmatched. This CDR3 has 14 amino acids. Looked up from germline, CDR1 is KGHSH and CDR2 is LQKENI. The CDR3, as DNA: TGTGCCACCTCGGGGCAGGGGGGCAATCAGCCCCAGCATTTT. It encodes CATSGQGGNQPQHF.

DNA of the CDR3: TGTGCCAGCAGTGACCACCAAAGGGGAAACACTGAAGCTTTCTTT. This gives the protein CASSDHQRGNTEAFF. The chain is built from TRBV6-1 and TRBJ1-1; D is possibly TRBD1 (5 bases). Germline V gives CDR1 MNHNS, CDR2 SASEGT. The CDR3 contains 15 residues. The V and J ends lost 3 bases and 2 bases respectively, with 13 bases between them.

As to this clonotype: One junction end does not reproduce the germline sequence, and a read error may be involved. The rearrangement links TRBV4-1 to TRBJ2-1, with TRBD2 matching 8 bases. Germline-derived CDR1 and CDR2 are MGHRA and YSYEKL. The CDR3 has 19 residues. The CDR3 DNA reads as TGCGCTAGCAGCCAAGGACCGCAGCGGGGGAGTCTATCCTACAATGAGCAGTTCTTC. Its translation: CASSQGPQRGSLSYNEQFF.

V gene TRBV12-3 or TRBV12-4 combines with J gene TRBJ2-4, with D possibly matching TRBD2 (6 bases). Trimming took 4 bases from V and 6 from J, leaving 16 bases between them. This CDR3 comprises 15 residues. Here the CDR3 DNA reads TGTGCCAGCAGTTCAGCCCGCGGGGTTACAAACATTCAGTACTTC. Its translation is CASSSARGVTNIQYF.